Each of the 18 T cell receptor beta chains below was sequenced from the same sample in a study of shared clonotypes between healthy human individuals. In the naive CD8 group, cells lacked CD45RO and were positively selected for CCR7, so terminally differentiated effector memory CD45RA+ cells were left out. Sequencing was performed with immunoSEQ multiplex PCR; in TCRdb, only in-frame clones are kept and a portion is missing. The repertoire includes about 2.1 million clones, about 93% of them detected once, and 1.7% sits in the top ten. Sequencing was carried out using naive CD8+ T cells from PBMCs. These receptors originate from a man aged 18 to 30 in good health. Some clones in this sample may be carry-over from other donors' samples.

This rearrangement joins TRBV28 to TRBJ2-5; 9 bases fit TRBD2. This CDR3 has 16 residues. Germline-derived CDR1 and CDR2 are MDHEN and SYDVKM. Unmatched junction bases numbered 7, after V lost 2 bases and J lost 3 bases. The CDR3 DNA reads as TGTGCCAGCAGTTTAAGTATGAGACTAGCGGAAGAGACCCAGTACTTC. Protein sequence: CASSLSMRLAEETQYF.

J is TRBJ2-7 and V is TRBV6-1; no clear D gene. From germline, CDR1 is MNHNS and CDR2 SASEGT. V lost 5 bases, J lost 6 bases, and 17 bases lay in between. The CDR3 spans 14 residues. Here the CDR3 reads CASSTRFLAGEQYF. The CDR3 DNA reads TGTGCCAGCAGTACCCGCTTCTTGGCCGGCGAGCAGTACTTC.

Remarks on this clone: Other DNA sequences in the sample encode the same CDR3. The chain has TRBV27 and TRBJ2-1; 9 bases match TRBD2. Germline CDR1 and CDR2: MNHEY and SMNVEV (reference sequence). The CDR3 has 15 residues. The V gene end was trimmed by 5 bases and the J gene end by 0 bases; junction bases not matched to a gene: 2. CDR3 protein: CASSVSGSSYNEQFF. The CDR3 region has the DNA TGTGCCAGCAGTGTTAGCGGGAGCTCCTACAATGAGCAGTTCTTC.

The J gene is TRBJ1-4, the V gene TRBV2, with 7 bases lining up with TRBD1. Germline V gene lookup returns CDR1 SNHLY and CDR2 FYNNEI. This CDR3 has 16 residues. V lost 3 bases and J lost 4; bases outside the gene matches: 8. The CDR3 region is CASSEGPGQINEKLFF. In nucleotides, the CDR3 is TGTGCCAGCAGTGAGGGACCGGGACAGATTAATGAAAAACTGTTTTTT.

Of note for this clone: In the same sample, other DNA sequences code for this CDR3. As DNA, the CDR3 is TGTGCCAGCAGCTCTCCGGGACAGGGCTTCTACGAGCAGTACTTC. As protein: CASSSPGQGFYEQYF. The gene calls are TRBV27 and TRBJ2-7; TRBD1 agrees at 9 bases. CDR1 is MNHEY and CDR2 is SMNVEV in the germline V gene (reference sequence). The CDR3 has 15 amino acids. V shed 6 bases and J 3 bases; nucleotides not matched to a gene: 9.

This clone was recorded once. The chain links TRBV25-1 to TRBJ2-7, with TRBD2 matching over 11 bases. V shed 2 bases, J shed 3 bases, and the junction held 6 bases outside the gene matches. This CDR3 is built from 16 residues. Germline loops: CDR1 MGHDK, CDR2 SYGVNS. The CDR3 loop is CASSEGLAGGVYEQYF. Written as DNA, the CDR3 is TGTGCCAGCAGTGAAGGGTTAGCGGGAGGGGTCTACGAGCAGTACTTC.

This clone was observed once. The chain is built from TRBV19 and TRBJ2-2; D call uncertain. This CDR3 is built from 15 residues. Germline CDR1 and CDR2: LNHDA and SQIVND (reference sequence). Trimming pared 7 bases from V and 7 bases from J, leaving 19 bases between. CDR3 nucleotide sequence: TGTGCCAGTACCGCGAGGTTCCTCCTAGGCGGGGAGCTGTTTTTT. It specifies CASTARFLLGGELFF.

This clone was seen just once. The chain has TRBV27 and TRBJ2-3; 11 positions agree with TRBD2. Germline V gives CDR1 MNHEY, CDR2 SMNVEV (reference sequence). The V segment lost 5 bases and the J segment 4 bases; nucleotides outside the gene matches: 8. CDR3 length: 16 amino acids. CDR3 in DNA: TGTGCCAGCAGTCCACTAGCGGGAGTTGGTGCAGATACGCAGTATTTT. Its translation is CASSPLAGVGADTQYF.

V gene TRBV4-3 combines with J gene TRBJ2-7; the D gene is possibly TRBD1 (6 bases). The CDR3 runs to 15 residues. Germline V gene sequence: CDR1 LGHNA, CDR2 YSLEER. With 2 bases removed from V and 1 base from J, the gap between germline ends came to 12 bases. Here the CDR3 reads CASSQRQARSYEQYF. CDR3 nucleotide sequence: TGCGCCAGCAGCCAAAGACAGGCCCGTTCCTACGAGCAGTACTTC.

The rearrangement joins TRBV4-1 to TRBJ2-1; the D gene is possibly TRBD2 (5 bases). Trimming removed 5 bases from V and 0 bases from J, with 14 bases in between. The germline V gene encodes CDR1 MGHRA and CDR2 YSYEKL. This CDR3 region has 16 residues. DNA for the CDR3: TGCGCCAGCAGCTGGAGGCCCTCCAGCTCCTACAATGAGCAGTTCTTC. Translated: CASSWRPSSSYNEQFF.

The CDR3 coding sequence is TGCGCCAGCAGCTGGGGAAATAGCACAGATACGCAGTATTTT. This sequence encodes CASSWGNSTDTQYF. The chain combines TRBV5-1 with TRBJ2-3; no reliable D call. This CDR3 has 14 residues. Trimming shortened V by 3 bases and J by 0 bases, and 8 bases separated the two germline ends. Germline values: CDR1 SGHRS, CDR2 YFSETQ.

The chain's CDR3 is CASSPSSRSTDTQYF. The CDR3 DNA reads as TGTGCCAGCAGCCCAAGCTCCAGAAGCACAGATACGCAGTATTTT. The rearrangement joins TRBV11-3 to TRBJ2-3; D unclear. The CDR3 runs to 15 residues. Germline values: CDR1 SGHNT, CDR2 YENEEA. Trimming pared 5 bases from V and 0 bases from J, leaving 12 bases between.

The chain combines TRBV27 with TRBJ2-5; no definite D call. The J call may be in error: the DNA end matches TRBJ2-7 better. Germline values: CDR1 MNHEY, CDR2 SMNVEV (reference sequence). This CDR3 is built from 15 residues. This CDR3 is CASSLTPDPSYEQYF. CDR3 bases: TGTGCCAGCAGTTTAACCCCCGACCCCTCCTACGAGCAGTACTTC.

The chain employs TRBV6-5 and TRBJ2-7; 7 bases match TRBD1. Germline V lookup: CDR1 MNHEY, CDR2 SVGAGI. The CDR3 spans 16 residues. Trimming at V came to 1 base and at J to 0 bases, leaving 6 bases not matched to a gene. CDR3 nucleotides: TGTGCCAGCAGTTACTGGTCCAGGGGGAGCTCCTACGAGCAGTACTTC. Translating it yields CASSYWSRGSSYEQYF.

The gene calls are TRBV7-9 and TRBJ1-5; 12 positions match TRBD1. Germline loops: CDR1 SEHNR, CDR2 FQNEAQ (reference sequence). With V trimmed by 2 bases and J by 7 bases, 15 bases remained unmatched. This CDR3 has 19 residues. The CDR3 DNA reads TGTGCCAGCAGCTTAATTAGGACCATGTTGGGGACAGGGGGCCAGCCCCAGCATTTT. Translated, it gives CASSLIRTMLGTGGQPQHF. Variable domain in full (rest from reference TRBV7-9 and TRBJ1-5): DTGVSQNPRHKITKRGQNVTFRCDPISEHNRLYWYRQTLGQGPEFLTYFQNEAQLEKSRLLSDRFSAERPKGSFSTLEIQRTEQGDSAMYLCASSLIRTMLGTGGQPQHFGDGTRLSIL.

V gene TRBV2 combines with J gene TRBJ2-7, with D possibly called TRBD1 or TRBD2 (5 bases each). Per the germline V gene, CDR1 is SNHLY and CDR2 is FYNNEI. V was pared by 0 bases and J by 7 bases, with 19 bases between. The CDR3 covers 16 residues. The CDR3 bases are TGTGCCAGCAGTGAAGCGCAAAGGGGTAGCTCGGGAGAGCAGTACTTC. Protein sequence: CASSEAQRGSSGEQYF.

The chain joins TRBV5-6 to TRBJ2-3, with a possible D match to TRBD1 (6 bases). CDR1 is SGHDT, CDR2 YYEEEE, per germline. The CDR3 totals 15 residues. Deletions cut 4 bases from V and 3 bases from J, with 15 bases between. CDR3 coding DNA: TGTGCCAGCAGCAAGACTCCTAGGGGGACAGATACGCAGTATTTT. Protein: CASSKTPRGTDTQYF.

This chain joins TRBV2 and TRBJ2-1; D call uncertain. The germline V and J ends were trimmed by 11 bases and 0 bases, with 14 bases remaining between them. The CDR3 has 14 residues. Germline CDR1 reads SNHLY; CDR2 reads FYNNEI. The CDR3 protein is CARSRASSYNEQFF. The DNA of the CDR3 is TGTGCCCGCTCTCGGGCCAGCTCCTACAATGAGCAGTTCTTC.